Listed below are T cell receptor beta chains from one sample, sequenced in a study of vaccination effects on CD4 cells after COVID-19. Sequencing was performed with immunoSEQ multiplex PCR; in TCRdb, only in-frame clones are kept and a portion is missing. The sample shows some 70,000 clones, around 80% of them seen only once. Which antigens these TCRs recognize remains unknown. The source material was CD4+ T cells from PBMCs cultured with HCoV-229E spike peptides, sampled after COVID-19 vaccination. These receptors came from a human donor who received a COVID-19 vaccine. Both conserved end residues are trimmed from each CDR3.

length: 12
V: TRBV5-8
J: TRBJ1-2
CDR3: ASSLGEWGYGYT

length: 12
V: TRBV7-2
J: TRBJ2-5
CDR3: ASSLLGQRETQY

length: 17
V: TRBV3-1/TRBV3-2
J: TRBJ2-2
CDR3: ASSQEGPMVPRDTGELF

length: 14
V: TRBV11-2
J: TRBJ2-1
CDR3: ASSSGFSGGRCEQF

length: 9
V: TRBV20-1
J: TRBJ1-1
CDR3: SAREGTEAF

length: 11
V: TRBV18
J: TRBJ2-5
CDR3: ASSRDRGETQY

length: 13
V: TRBV6-5
J: TRBJ1-6
CDR3: ASSFEEPRDSPLH

length: 12
V: TRBV7-3
J: TRBJ1-6
CDR3: ASRGGLENSPLH

length: 13
V: TRBV24-1
J: TRBJ2-1
CDR3: ATSDPRRTVHEQF

length: 13
V: TRBV30
J: TRBJ2-4
CDR3: AWSHEGIAKNIQY

length: 10
V: TRBV6-6
J: TRBJ2-3
CDR3: ASSSTGPPQY

length: 13
V: TRBV3-1/TRBV3-2
J: TRBJ1-1
CDR3: ASSQDAGAGTEAF

length: 13
V: TRBV5-1
J: TRBJ2-6
CDR3: ASSGASSGANVLT

length: 11
V: TRBV6-6
J: TRBJ2-2
CDR3: ASYGRGTGELF

length: 9
V: TRBV5-1
J: TRBJ1-1
CDR3: ASALGTEAF

length: 11
V: TRBV5-6
J: TRBJ2-1
CDR3: ASSFQGYNEQF

length: 12
V: TRBV19
J: TRBJ2-1
CDR3: ASVRQGAYNEQF

length: 12
V: TRBV4-3
J: TRBJ1-2
CDR3: ASSQGSGFSGYT

length: 12
V: TRBV2
J: TRBJ1-5
CDR3: ASSSTGAGQPQH

length: 13
V: TRBV4-3
J: TRBJ1-4
CDR3: ASSQDRLGNEKLF

length: 13
V: TRBV25-1
J: TRBJ1-1
CDR3: ASSEYGRTNTEAF

length: 11
V: TRBV19
J: TRBJ2-3
CDR3: ASGAGGTDTQY

length: 14
V: TRBV4-3
J: TRBJ1-6
CDR3: ASSQELGRGRSPLH

length: 11
V: TRBV2
J: TRBJ2-5
CDR3: ASRGQGRETQY

length: 12
V: TRBV27
J: TRBJ1-2
CDR3: ASSLSSPNYGYT

length: 13
V: TRBV7-3
J: TRBJ2-2
CDR3: ASSFYTSNTGELF

length: 13
V: TRBV6-5
J: TRBJ2-3
CDR3: ASTPAGGLTDTQY

length: 13
V: TRBV3-1/TRBV3-2
J: TRBJ2-4
CDR3: ASSLNGLAKNIQY

length: 12
V: TRBV10-3
J: TRBJ1-1
CDR3: AISESWRGTEAF

length: 13
V: TRBV24-1
J: TRBJ2-3
CDR3: ATSDLNQLKDTQY

length: 14
V: TRBV2
J: TRBJ1-1
CDR3: ASTDRGRALNTEAF

length: 13
V: TRBV7-2
J: TRBJ2-4
CDR3: ASSLVAAVQNIQY

length: 13
V: TRBV4-1
J: TRBJ1-6
CDR3: ASSQATGEDSPLH

length: 11
V: TRBV2
J: TRBJ1-1
CDR3: ATQSDLNTEAF

length: 9
V: TRBV20-1
J: TRBJ2-5
CDR3: SARQGETQY

length: 12
V: TRBV24-1
J: TRBJ1-5
CDR3: ATSAPGGNQPQH

length: 14
V: TRBV19
J: TRBJ1-1
CDR3: ASSIARGKWGTEAF

length: 14
V: TRBV24-1
J: TRBJ1-5
CDR3: ATSDRTVRSNQPQH

length: 14
V: TRBV3-1/TRBV3-2
J: TRBJ2-2
CDR3: ASSLHPGTNTGELF

length: 12
V: TRBV4-3
J: TRBJ2-1
CDR3: ASSQRTGDNEQF

length: 11
V: TRBV12-3/TRBV12-4
J: TRBJ1-2
CDR3: ASRSQGARGYT

length: 14
V: TRBV18
J: TRBJ2-3
CDR3: ASSPRQGLSTDTQY

length: 14
V: TRBV3-1/TRBV3-2
J: TRBJ2-5
CDR3: ASSQGTATAEETQY

length: 12
V: TRBV5-1
J: TRBJ1-5
CDR3: ASSNGQLNQPQH

length: 15
V: TRBV18
J: TRBJ2-3
CDR3: ASSPRSGGGGTDTQY

length: 13
V: TRBV6-2/TRBV6-3
J: TRBJ1-5
CDR3: ASSYTSWSNQPQH

length: 13
V: TRBV25-1
J: TRBJ2-3
CDR3: ASSLSGGAPDTQY

length: 13
V: TRBV24-1
J: TRBJ2-3
CDR3: ATTRGEVGTDTQY